The 23 T cell receptor beta chains presented below share a single source sample, sequenced in a study of blood T cells in healthy people across ages. The use of a sample-barcoded 5' primer and a J-beta primer mix characterized a second PCR of about 6 to 12 cycles. From the 5' RACE reads, TCRdb called clonotypes with MiXCR, one entry per CDR3 protein. Among over 950,000 distinct CDR3 sequences listed, 35% to 45% were seen once. Sequencing input: blood. These receptors came from a man between 18 and 29 years old in good health.

This clonotype was counted between two and nine times. The genes are TRBV10-3 and TRBJ2-5; 7 bases fit TRBD1. The CDR3 is 13 amino acids. The junction had 1 base not matched to a gene; V was cut back by 2 bases and J by 4 bases. Germline loops: CDR1 ENHRY, CDR2 SYGVKD. As DNA, the CDR3 is TGTGCCATCAGTGAGACAGGGGTAGAGACCCAGTACTTC. It specifies CAISETGVETQYF.

The chain combines TRBV5-1 with TRBJ2-7; TRBD1 agrees at 8 bases. V lost 4 bases to trimming and J lost 2 bases; unmatched junction nucleotides: 11. Germline CDR1 SGHRS, CDR2 YFSETQ. The CDR3 has 16 residues. This CDR3 is CASSKGTGTLTYEQYF. CDR3 coding DNA: TGCGCCAGCAGCAAAGGGACAGGCACCCTCACCTACGAGCAGTACTTC.

V gene TRBV28 combines with J gene TRBJ2-2, with 10 bases identical to TRBD1. Trimming cost V 4 bases and J 4 bases; bases outside gene matches: 6. CDR1 is MDHEN, CDR2 SYDVKM, per germline. CDR3 length: 16 residues. The CDR3 DNA reads TGTGCCAGCAGTTATACGGACAGGGGGATCACCGGGGAGCTGTTTTTT. It yields the protein CASSYTDRGITGELFF. Combining the CDR3 with reference TRBV28 and TRBJ2-2 gives the whole variable domain DVKVTQSSRYLVKRTGEKVFLECVQDMDHENMFWYRQDPGLGLRLIYFSYDVKMKEKGDIPEGYSVSREKKERFSLILESASTNQTSMYLCASSYTDRGITGELFFGEGSRLTVL.

The gene calls are TRBV29-1 and TRBJ1-1; D perhaps matches TRBD1 (5 bases). V was cut by 5 bases and J by 0 bases, with 13 bases left in between. This CDR3 spans 14 amino acids. Germline V gives CDR1 SQVTM, CDR2 ANQGSEA. The DNA of the CDR3 is TGCAGCGTTCCCCTTGACAGCCTGAACACTGAAGCTTTCTTT. This gives the protein CSVPLDSLNTEAFF.

V is TRBV7-2 and J is TRBJ1-1; 7 nucleotides agree with TRBD1. With 1 base clipped from V and 5 bases from J, the junction kept 10 bases outside the gene matches. This CDR3 is 16 amino acids long. CDR1 is SGHTA and CDR2 is FQGNSA in the germline V gene. CDR3 sequence: CASSLGETGVWTEAFF. The CDR3 DNA sequence: TGTGCCAGCAGCTTAGGAGAAACAGGGGTTTGGACTGAAGCTTTCTTT.

Regarding this clonotype: A junction end diverges from the germline sequence, so it may reflect a read error. The chain employs TRBV7-3 and TRBJ2-1; weak D call: TRBD1 (6 bases). The CDR3 extends over 14 amino acids. Germline V gene data show CDR1 as SGHTA and CDR2 as FQGTGA. DNA of the CDR3: TGTGCCTGCAGCTTAGGTGGACAGTACAATGAGCAGTTCTTC. This sequence encodes CACSLGGQYNEQFF.

The sample holds many counts of this clonotype. The gene calls are TRBV6-5 and TRBJ2-3; 12 positions agree with TRBD2. The CDR3 runs 16 residues. Per the germline V gene, CDR1 is MNHEY and CDR2 is SVGAGI. The junction had 6 bases not matched to a gene; V was cut back by 6 bases and J by 2 bases. DNA for the CDR3: TGTGCCAGCAGCCGAGGACTAGCGGGGTCCACAGATACGCAGTATTTT. It yields the protein CASSRGLAGSTDTQYF.

On this clonotype itself: The junction shows a germline mismatch at one end, possibly a read error. This chain uses TRBV7-3 with TRBJ2-3; the D is unclear. The CDR3 spans 17 residues. From germline, CDR1 is SGHTA and CDR2 FQGTGA. CDR3 nucleotides: TGTGTCAGCAGCTTAATCTCCGGAATAACTAGCACAGATACGCAGTATTTT. Translation gives CVSSLISGITSTDTQYF. The whole variable domain, remainder taken from reference TRBV7-3 and TRBJ2-3, is GAGVSQTPSNKVTEKGKYVELRCDPISGHTALYWYRQSLGQGPEFLIYFQGTGAADDSGLPNDRFFAVRPEGSVSTLKIQRTERGDSAVYLCVSSLISGITSTDTQYFGPGTRLTVL.

In its sample, this clonotype was seen a few times. The chain recombines TRBV4-1 with TRBJ2-2; TRBD1 is a possible D gene (6 bases). The germline CDR1 and CDR2 sequences are MGHRA and YSYEKL. Trimming cost V 0 bases and J 0 bases, with 8 bases left between them. CDR3 length: 16 amino acids. The CDR3 DNA reads as TGCGCCAGCAGCCAAGAGTGGACAGCGAACACCGGGGAGCTGTTTTTT. Its protein is CASSQEWTANTGELFF.

This clonotype was observed a few times. The CDR3 is CSATFQDTEAFF. The CDR3 DNA reads TGCAGTGCCACATTCCAGGACACTGAAGCTTTCTTT. This chain joins TRBV20-1 and TRBJ1-1; D is unclear. This CDR3 spans 12 amino acids. Trimming removed 6 bases from V and 3 bases from J, with 11 bases in between. Germline loops: CDR1 DFQATT, CDR2 SNEGSKA (reference sequence).

The J gene is TRBJ2-1, the V gene TRBV7-2, with TRBD2 as a possible D gene (6 bases). V was shortened by 1 base and J by 4 bases, with 14 bases between the two germline ends. The CDR3 covers 16 residues. CDR1 and CDR2 from the germline V gene are SGHTA and FQGNSA. The CDR3 region is CASSLVGYGGYNEQFF. The CDR3 nucleotides read TGTGCCAGCAGCTTAGTCGGATACGGAGGGTACAATGAGCAGTTCTTC.

There are a few counts of this clonotype. V and J are TRBV24-1 and TRBJ2-2, with D perhaps matching TRBD2 (5 bases). V dropped 4 bases and J dropped 6 bases, with 11 bases sitting between them. CDR1 is KGHDR and CDR2 is SFDVKD in the germline V gene. CDR3 length equals 14 residues. CDR3 nucleotide sequence: TGTGCCACCAGTGAGGACTCCTCGCCCGGGGAGCTGTTTTTT. This codes for CATSEDSSPGELFF.

This clonotype was seen a few times. This chain uses TRBV9 with TRBJ1-2; 10 bases match TRBD1. CDR3 length: 15 amino acids. Germline trimming cut 3 bases from V and 2 bases from J; bases unmatched to any gene: 4. Per the germline V gene, CDR1 is SGDLS and CDR2 is YYNGEE. CDR3 region: CASSAGQGGNYGYTF. As DNA, the CDR3 is TGTGCCAGCAGCGCCGGACAGGGGGGGAACTATGGCTACACCTTC. Looking up the rest from reference TRBV9 and TRBJ1-2 gives the full variable domain: DSGVTQTPKHLITATGQRVTLRCSPRSGDLSVYWYQQSLDQGLQFLIQYYNGEERAKGNILERFSAQQFPDLHSELNLSSLELGDSALYFCASSAGQGGNYGYTFGSGTRLTVV.

The sample holds a few counts of this clonotype. V gene TRBV28 combines with J gene TRBJ1-1; no clear D. The CDR3 contains 15 residues. Looked up from germline, CDR1 is MDHEN and CDR2 is SYDVKM. V was shortened by 1 base and J by 6 bases, with 15 bases between the two germline ends. The CDR3 protein is CASSLSLTPTPEAFF. CDR3 DNA sequence: TGTGCCAGCAGTTTATCATTAACTCCAACGCCTGAAGCTTTCTTT.

The CDR3 DNA reads as TGCAGCGTTGGCCCGGCAAGCCTGAACACCGGGGAGCTGTTTTTT. This sequence encodes CSVGPASLNTGELFF. The rearrangement joins TRBV29-1 to TRBJ2-2; D gene ambiguous. CDR1 SQVTM and CDR2 ANQGSEA come from the germline V gene. Trimming removed 4 bases from V and 1 base from J, with 13 bases in between. The CDR3 is 15 amino acids.

Notes on this clonotype: Being one base from a much bigger clone, this may be a read error. V gene TRBV7-2 combines with J gene TRBJ2-5; weak D call: TRBD2 (5 bases). Germline V gene lookup returns CDR1 SGHTA and CDR2 FQGNSA. The CDR3 loop spans 14 amino acids. CDR3 region: CASSVASAQETQYF. CDR3 coding DNA: TGTGCCAGCAGCGTAGCGTCAGCACAAGAGACCCAGTACTTC.

The V gene is TRBV27, the J gene TRBJ2-1; possibly TRBD2 for D (6 bases). Trimming cost V 4 bases and J 6 bases, with 16 bases left between them. CDR3 length equals 15 residues. Per germline, CDR1 MNHEY and CDR2 SMNVEV (reference sequence). This CDR3 reads CASSWKGTDRNEQFF. DNA of the CDR3: TGTGCCAGCAGTTGGAAAGGGACTGACCGCAATGAGCAGTTCTTC.

This clonotype has more than one count but fewer than ten. The rearrangement uses TRBV7-9 and TRBJ2-3; D ambiguous. The V end was cut by 5 bases, the J end by 3 bases, with 15 bases between. In germline, CDR1 is SEHNR, CDR2 FQNEAQ (reference sequence). The CDR3 is made up of 15 amino acids. Written as DNA, the CDR3 is TGTGCCAGCAGCCACCGAAATATTGGGACAGATACGCAGTATTTT. It yields the protein CASSHRNIGTDTQYF. Drawing the rest from reference TRBV7-9 and TRBJ2-3, the complete variable domain is DTGVSQNPRHKITKRGQNVTFRCDPISEHNRLYWYRQTLGQGPEFLTYFQNEAQLEKSRLLSDRFSAERPKGSFSTLEIQRTEQGDSAMYLCASSHRNIGTDTQYFGPGTRLTVL.

This clonotype has a single count. The junction departs from the called germline gene at one end, perhaps through a read error. V is TRBV29-1 and J is TRBJ2-3; perhaps D is TRBD1 or TRBD2 (6 bases each). This CDR3 contains 13 residues. CDR1 is SQVTM, CDR2 ANQGSEA, per germline. The DNA for the CDR3 is TGCAGCGTTGCGGGGGCCACCACAGATACGCGGTATTTT. As protein: CSVAGATTDTRYF.

The genes are TRBV25-1 and TRBJ2-7; D is perhaps TRBD2 (7 bases). The CDR3 is 17 residues long. The germline V and J ends were trimmed by 0 bases and 7 bases, with 22 bases remaining between them. Germline V lookup: CDR1 MGHDK, CDR2 SYGVNS. The CDR3 reads CASSEYMGGGQGNEQYF. CDR3 nucleotide sequence: TGTGCCAGCAGTGAATATATGGGGGGGGGCCAAGGCAATGAGCAGTACTTC.

This sequence joins TRBV2 and TRBJ1-6; TRBD1 matches at 7 bases. CDR3 size: 14 residues. CDR1 SNHLY and CDR2 FYNNEI come from the germline V gene. Trimming removed 5 bases from V and 7 bases from J; junction bases left unmatched: 5. CDR3 region: CASSMGQQNSPLHF. The CDR3 region has the DNA TGTGCCAGCAGTATGGGACAGCAGAATTCACCCCTCCACTTT.

For this clonotype: A much larger clone lies a single base off, so this may be a read error. The genes are TRBV7-9 and TRBJ2-3; 7 nucleotides match TRBD2. The CDR3 loop spans 16 amino acids. In germline, CDR1 is SEHNR, CDR2 FQNEAQ (reference sequence). The CDR3 coding sequence is TGTGCCAGCAGCTCGCGGAGGCTAGCGGTGACAGATACGCGGTATTTT. Its protein is CASSSRRLAVTDTRYF.

The V gene is TRBV28, the J gene TRBJ2-7; 10 positions agree with TRBD1. This CDR3 is built from 15 residues. Germline V CDR1 and CDR2: MDHEN, SYDVKM. After removal of 5 bases from V and 2 bases from J, the junction contained 6 bases not matched to a gene. The CDR3 DNA follows: TGTGCCAGCAGTCTAGGGACAGGGGCGCCCTACGAGCAGTACTTC. Encoded protein: CASSLGTGAPYEQYF.